The 32 T cell receptor beta chains presented below share a single source sample, sequenced in a study of blood T cell repertoires in COVID-19. Data came from immunoSEQ multiplex PCR; TCRdb stores just in-frame clones and leaves some out. Here the sample spans over 130,000 clones, 70% to 90% being singletons. The sequenced sample was peripheral blood. Every receptor here comes from a man aged 45-60 years with acute or convalescent COVID-19.

The V and J genes are TRBV24-1 and TRBJ2-2; TRBD2 might be the D (7 bases). The CDR3 covers 17 residues. V lost 4 bases to trimming and J lost 4 bases, with 18 bases between them. Germline-derived CDR1 and CDR2 are KGHDR and SFDVKD. The CDR3 DNA is TGTGCCACCAGTGACCCAAGGGCGGGGGCGAGCACCGGGGAGCTGTTTTTT. Residues: CATSDPRAGASTGELFF.

The CDR3 nucleotides read TGTGCCTGGAGTGGACAGGGGGCGGGGGAACCCCTAGCCAAAAACATTCAGTACTTC. As protein: CAWSGQGAGEPLAKNIQYF. The V gene is TRBV30, the J gene TRBJ2-4, with TRBD1 identical over 10 bases. CDR3 length: 19 residues. CDR1 is GTSNPN and CDR2 is SVGIG in the germline V gene (reference sequence). The junction had 12 bases not matched to a gene; V was cut back by 1 base and J by 0 bases. Looking up the rest from reference TRBV30 and TRBJ2-4 gives the full variable domain: SQTIHQWPATLVQPVGSPLSLECTVEGTSNPNLYWYRQAAGRGLQLLFYSVGIGQISSEVPQNLSASRPQDRQFILSSKKLLLSDSGFYLCAWSGQGAGEPLAKNIQYFGAGTRLSVL.

In this sample, this clone turned up once. J is TRBJ1-6 and V is TRBV2, with 7 positions matching TRBD1. The CDR3 has 13 residues. Trimming at V came to 8 bases and at J to 8 bases, leaving 6 bases not matched to a gene. Germline V lookup: CDR1 SNHLY, CDR2 FYNNEI. Here the CDR3 reads CASVGTAYSPLHF. In DNA form, the CDR3 reads TGTGCCAGCGTGGGGACAGCTTATTCACCCCTCCACTTT.

This chain links TRBV10-3 with TRBJ1-5; the D is unclear. V shed 3 bases and J shed 7 bases, with 16 bases lying between them. Germline CDR1 is ENHRY and CDR2 is SYGVKD. This CDR3 region has 15 residues. The CDR3 loop is CAISERMEGQQPQHF. CDR3 nucleotide sequence: TGTGCCATCAGTGAAAGGATGGAGGGTCAACAGCCCCAGCATTTT.

This clone was counted once. This rearrangement joins TRBV5-1 to TRBJ2-3; TRBD1 is a possible D gene (5 bases). V lost 1 base and J 4 bases, leaving 13 bases between the germline ends. The CDR3 is 15 residues long. CDR1 is SGHRS and CDR2 is YFSETQ in the germline V gene. The CDR3 sequence is CASSLRGQAADTQYF. CDR3 DNA: TGCGCCAGCAGCTTGAGGGGTCAGGCCGCAGATACGCAGTATTTT.

For the CDR3, the DNA is TGTGCCAGCTCACCACCACGGTTAGCAGCTAACTATGGCTACACCTTC. Translation gives CASSPPRLAANYGYTF. This chain connects TRBV18 to TRBJ1-2; no clear D gene. Germline lookup yields CDR1 KGHSH and CDR2 LQKENI. V lost 0 bases, J lost 0 bases, and 11 bases lay in between. This CDR3 spans 16 amino acids. The full variable domain, in which reference TRBV18 and TRBJ1-2 provide the parts outside the CDR3, is NAGVMQNPRHLVRRRGQEARLRCSPMKGHSHVYWYRQLPEEGLKFMVYLQKENIIDESGMPKERFSAEFPKEGPSILRIQQVVRGDSAAYFCASSPPRLAANYGYTFGSGTRLTVV.

The chain employs TRBV6-5 and TRBJ1-1; a weak D match, TRBD1 (5 bases). Germline-derived CDR1 and CDR2 are MNHEY and SVGAGI. V was pared by 5 bases and J by 8 bases, with 9 bases between. The CDR3 is 11 residues long. The CDR3 loop is CASSQHREAFF. The CDR3 coding sequence is TGTGCCAGCAGTCAGCACAGGGAAGCTTTCTTT.

This clone occurred a few times. J is TRBJ2-7 and V is TRBV19; 7 bases map to TRBD1. This CDR3 has 14 residues. Trimming removed 8 bases from V and 2 bases from J; junction bases left unmatched: 9. Germline CDR1 reads LNHDA; CDR2 reads SQIVND (reference sequence). The CDR3 DNA is TGTGCCAGTCAGGACAGGAGAGGGACCTACGAGCAGTACTTC. Encoded protein: CASQDRRGTYEQYF.

V usage is TRBV28 and J usage is TRBJ2-3; TRBD1 aligns across 7 bases. CDR3 size: 13 residues. In germline, CDR1 is MDHEN, CDR2 SYDVKM. After removal of 8 bases from V and 1 base from J, the junction contained 3 bases not matched to a gene. CDR3 DNA sequence: TGTGCCAGCGGGGACAGTGGCACAGATACGCAGTATTTT. Translated: CASGDSGTDTQYF.

The rearrangement uses TRBV19 and TRBJ2-1, with TRBD2 identical over 9 bases. CDR1 is LNHDA and CDR2 is SQIVND in the germline V gene (reference sequence). CDR3 length: 18 amino acids. The ends lost 3 bases at V and 8 bases at J; junction bases unmatched: 17. CDR3 DNA: TGTGCCAGTAGTATCAGGCTAGCGGGGCAGACAGGAGGGGATGAGCAGTTCTTC. Translating it yields CASSIRLAGQTGGDEQFF.

This sequence joins TRBV6-5 and TRBJ1-5, with a possible D match to TRBD1 (5 bases). The V gene lost 8 bases and the J gene lost 4 bases, with 18 bases spanning the gap. The CDR3 is made up of 15 amino acids. Germline-derived CDR1 and CDR2 are MNHEY and SVGAGI. The CDR3 loop reads CASGKSGVANQPQHF. DNA for the CDR3: TGTGCCAGCGGCAAGTCGGGGGTCGCAAATCAGCCCCAGCATTTT.

The CDR3: CATSGGLGEGYNEQFF. CDR3 DNA sequence: TGTGCCACCAGCGGAGGTTTGGGGGAGGGCTACAATGAGCAGTTCTTC. The chain combines TRBV15 with TRBJ2-1; 7 nucleotides agree with TRBD2. The V gene's germline CDR1 is LNHNV and CDR2 YYDKDF (reference sequence). This CDR3 contains 16 residues. Trimming removed 5 bases from V and 3 bases from J; junction bases left unmatched: 10.

The J gene is TRBJ2-1, the V gene TRBV18, with 9 bases lining up with TRBD1. CDR1 and CDR2 from the germline V gene are KGHSH and LQKENI. This CDR3 has 14 amino acids. The J segment lost 7 bases and the V segment lost 0 bases, leaving 1 base of the junction unmatched. The CDR3 loop is CASSPPGTGNEQFF. CDR3 sequence (DNA): TGTGCCAGCTCACCACCGGGGACAGGGAATGAGCAGTTCTTC. Combining the CDR3 with reference TRBV18 and TRBJ2-1 gives the whole variable domain NAGVMQNPRHLVRRRGQEARLRCSPMKGHSHVYWYRQLPEEGLKFMVYLQKENIIDESGMPKERFSAEFPKEGPSILRIQQVVRGDSAAYFCASSPPGTGNEQFFGPGTRLTVL.

The chain recombines TRBV29-1 with TRBJ1-2; 7 bases fit TRBD1. The CDR3 consists of 17 residues. J gave up 4 bases and V 1 base, and 15 bases lay outside the gene matches. CDR1 is SQVTM, CDR2 ANQGSEA, per germline. The CDR3 nucleotides are TGCAGCGTTGAAGGGGACGGAAGGAGACAGGGCTCCTATGGCTACACCTTC. Translation gives CSVEGDGRRQGSYGYTF.

The chain links TRBV7-2 to TRBJ1-6, with 9 bases lining up with TRBD1. The CDR3 runs to 13 residues. V trimming: 11 bases; J trimming: 8 bases; junction bases outside the gene matches: 7. Germline-derived CDR1 and CDR2 are SGHTA and FQGNSA. The CDR3: CAGRGQGYSPLHF. The CDR3 DNA follows: TGTGCCGGCCGGGGACAGGGATATTCACCCCTCCACTTT.

J is TRBJ2-1 and V is TRBV7-9; D gene uncertain. The CDR3 runs 12 residues. V lost 1 base and J lost 9, with 7 bases in between. The V gene's germline CDR1 is SEHNR and CDR2 FQNEAQ (reference sequence). The CDR3 DNA is TGTGCCAGCAGCTTAGAACGTAGTGAGCAGTTCTTC. Translation gives CASSLERSEQFF.

This chain links TRBV20-1 with TRBJ2-7; a possible D gene is TRBD2 (5 bases). Germline V gene sequence: CDR1 DFQATT, CDR2 SNEGSKA (reference sequence). Trimming removed 3 bases from V and 2 bases from J, with 5 bases in between. There are 11 residues in the CDR3. CDR3 protein: CSASGAYEQYF. CDR3 nucleotides: TGCAGTGCTAGCGGGGCCTACGAGCAGTACTTC.

V usage is TRBV7-2 and J usage is TRBJ2-7, with 10 positions matching TRBD2. CDR1 and CDR2 (germline): SGHTA, FQGNSA. After removal of 4 bases from V and 7 bases from J, the junction contained 10 bases not matched to a gene. This CDR3 contains 15 residues. CDR3 in amino acids: CASSWEVSGRHEQYF. CDR3 DNA: TGTGCCAGCAGCTGGGAGGTTAGCGGGAGGCATGAGCAGTACTTC.

The J gene is TRBJ1-6, the V gene TRBV4-1; 7 bases map to TRBD1. CDR3 size: 15 residues. Losses at the gene ends were 4 bases for V and 10 bases for J; bases not matched to a gene: 10. CDR1 is MGHRA and CDR2 is YSYEKL in the germline V gene. CDR3 sequence (DNA): TGCGCCAGCAGCCGAGAGACAGGGCAGTACTCACCCCTCCACTTT. Translating gives CASSRETGQYSPLHF.

This clone showed up just a few times. This chain connects TRBV6-5 to TRBJ2-7, with TRBD2 as a possible D gene (6 bases). The CDR3 contains 15 residues. V shed 1 base and J shed 3 bases, with 13 bases lying between them. CDR1 is MNHEY and CDR2 is SVGAGI in the germline V gene. The CDR3 here is CASSYLGGRDYEQYF. The CDR3 nucleotides are TGTGCCAGCAGTTACTTGGGGGGACGGGACTACGAGCAGTACTTC.

The chain links TRBV18 to TRBJ1-5, with a possible D match to TRBD1 (6 bases). From germline, CDR1 is KGHSH and CDR2 LQKENI. Trimming took 6 bases from V and 5 from J, leaving 17 bases between them. The CDR3 consists of 15 residues. The DNA for the CDR3 is TGTGCCAGCTCGCCTTCGGGGGGCTTCGATCAGCCCCAGCATTTT. It yields the protein CASSPSGGFDQPQHF.

The J gene is TRBJ1-6, the V gene TRBV27; the match to TRBD1 covers 8 bases. CDR3 size: 15 residues. Losses at the gene ends were 5 bases for V and 6 bases for J; bases not matched to a gene: 6. Germline assignment: CDR1 MNHEY and CDR2 SMNVEV (reference sequence). CDR3 sequence reads: CASSPGTGFNSPLHF. DNA of the CDR3: TGTGCCAGCAGTCCCGGGACAGGATTTAATTCACCCCTCCACTTT.

This clone was counted once. The chain uses TRBV5-8 and TRBJ1-2, with 7 bases identical to TRBD1. The J segment lost 0 bases and the V segment lost 5 bases, leaving 4 bases of the junction unmatched. There are 14 residues in the CDR3. Per the germline V gene, CDR1 is SGHTS and CDR2 is YDEGEE. CDR3 nucleotides: TGTGCCAGCAGTCGGGACAGAGCTAACTATGGCTACACCTTC. Amino acids: CASSRDRANYGYTF.

The V and J genes are TRBV28 and TRBJ1-2, with 9 bases matching TRBD1. CDR1 is MDHEN and CDR2 is SYDVKM in the germline V gene. The V and J ends lost 8 bases and 5 bases, in that order; junction bases with no gene match: 9. The CDR3 sequence is 14 residues long. CDR3 sequence: CASQGQGRGYGYTF. DNA for the CDR3: TGTGCCAGCCAAGGACAGGGGAGGGGATATGGCTACACCTTC.

V and J are TRBV20-1 and TRBJ1-5; D not certain. The V gene's germline CDR1 is DFQATT and CDR2 SNEGSKA (reference sequence). V dropped 3 bases and J dropped 7 bases, with 10 bases sitting between them. CDR3 length equals 12 residues. The CDR3 region is CSASRTYQPQHF. The CDR3 bases are TGCAGTGCTAGTCGAACCTACCAGCCCCAGCATTTT.

This clone was detected only a few times. Other DNA sequences in the sample encode the same CDR3. The chain couples TRBV10-3 to TRBJ1-1; 9 bases line up with TRBD1. CDR3 length: 14 amino acids. Germline lookup yields CDR1 ENHRY and CDR2 SYGVKD. Losses at the gene ends were 5 bases for V and 1 base for J; bases not matched to a gene: 2. DNA of the CDR3: TGTGCCATCAGTCCGACAGGGGGGAACACTGAAGCTTTCTTT. Encoded protein: CAISPTGGNTEAFF.

About this clone itself: Sequence at one end of the junction differs from germline and may be a read error. V and J are TRBV18 and TRBJ1-5, with D maybe TRBD1 (5 bases). Germline-derived CDR1 and CDR2 are KGHSH and LQKENI. There are 16 residues in the CDR3. CDR3 residues: CASSPPPGGSNQPQHF. DNA of the CDR3: TGTGCCAGCTCTCCACCCCCGGGGGGGAGCAATCAGCCCCAGCATTTT.

This chain uses TRBV10-1 with TRBJ2-4; a possible D gene is TRBD2 (5 bases). The CDR3 is made up of 13 amino acids. Germline CDR1 is WNHNN and CDR2 is SYGVQD (reference sequence). Trimming took 11 bases from V and 0 from J, leaving 11 bases between them. The DNA of the CDR3 is TGCGCCTCCTCCGGGGTAGCCAAAAACATTCAGTACTTC. It is translated as CASSGVAKNIQYF.

This sequence joins TRBV18 and TRBJ1-3; D is perhaps TRBD1 (5 bases). The CDR3 length is 15 residues. The V and J ends lost 4 bases and 4 bases respectively, with 14 bases between them. CDR1 and CDR2 from the germline V gene are KGHSH and LQKENI. The chain's CDR3 is CASSHPIDSGNTIYF. CDR3 DNA: TGTGCCAGCTCACATCCAATAGACAGCGGAAACACCATATATTTT. The complete variable domain, with remaining parts taken from reference TRBV18 and TRBJ1-3, reads NAGVMQNPRHLVRRRGQEARLRCSPMKGHSHVYWYRQLPEEGLKFMVYLQKENIIDESGMPKERFSAEFPKEGPSILRIQQVVRGDSAAYFCASSHPIDSGNTIYFGEGSWLTVV.

The J gene is TRBJ2-2, the V gene TRBV15; D unclear. The CDR3 is made up of 14 amino acids. Trimming pared 9 bases from V and 4 bases from J, leaving 15 bases between. Germline CDR1 is LNHNV and CDR2 is YYDKDF (reference sequence). Here the CDR3 DNA reads TGTGCCACTACCAAAGAGGCCACCACCGGGGAGCTGTTTTTT. It codes for CATTKEATTGELFF.

The V and J genes are TRBV7-2 and TRBJ2-7; TRBD2 agrees at 11 bases. The germline V gene has CDR1 SGHTA and CDR2 FQGNSA. This CDR3 has 15 residues. V lost 5 bases to trimming and J lost 2 bases; unmatched junction nucleotides: 5. The CDR3 sequence: CASSRTSGLTYEQYF. CDR3 DNA sequence: TGTGCCAGCAGCCGGACTAGCGGGCTCACCTACGAGCAGTACTTC.

This clone came up once. The V gene is TRBV5-1, the J gene TRBJ1-5, with a possible D match to TRBD1 (5 bases). CDR1 is SGHRS and CDR2 is YFSETQ in the germline V gene. The CDR3 sequence is 15 residues long. Trimming stripped 5 bases from V and 1 base from J, with 13 bases between. The CDR3 sequence: CASRPGGVSNQPQHF. The CDR3 DNA reads as TGCGCCAGCAGACCCGGGGGTGTGAGCAATCAGCCCCAGCATTTT.